Sequencing of this T cell receptor (beta chain) was carried out in a study of shared clonotypes between healthy human individuals. Study-wide context: CD4 naive and CD4 memory each took three plates per donor, while CD8 naive took two and CD8 memory one. Regarding the study as a whole: Memory subsets generally showed smaller estimated richness than naive subsets did.

The assay was run at deep level. The data were produced by immunoSEQ multiplex PCR, yet TCRdb's version contains in-frame clones alone and is incomplete. This table has some 650,000 clones, roughly 97% appearing once. This clone was seen more than once but under ten times. The target antigen is unknown. Trimming took 2 bases from V and 4 from J; bases not matched to a gene: 7. The CDR3 consists of 15 residues. The germline gives CDR1 SGHAT, CDR2 FQNNGV. CD45RA-negative memory and CD45RA+ naive subsets were split from the CD4+ cells. This receptor was obtained from a woman aged 25-40 years in good health. The rearrangement joins TRBV11-2 to TRBJ2-7; 8 nucleotides align to TRBD2. The material sequenced was naive CD4+ T cells sorted from blood. The sample's subset: CD45RA+ positively selected. CDR3 sequence reads: CASSLLAGGFYEQYF. CDR3 in DNA: TGTGCCAGCAGCTTACTGGCGGGAGGTTTTTACGAGCAGTACTTC.